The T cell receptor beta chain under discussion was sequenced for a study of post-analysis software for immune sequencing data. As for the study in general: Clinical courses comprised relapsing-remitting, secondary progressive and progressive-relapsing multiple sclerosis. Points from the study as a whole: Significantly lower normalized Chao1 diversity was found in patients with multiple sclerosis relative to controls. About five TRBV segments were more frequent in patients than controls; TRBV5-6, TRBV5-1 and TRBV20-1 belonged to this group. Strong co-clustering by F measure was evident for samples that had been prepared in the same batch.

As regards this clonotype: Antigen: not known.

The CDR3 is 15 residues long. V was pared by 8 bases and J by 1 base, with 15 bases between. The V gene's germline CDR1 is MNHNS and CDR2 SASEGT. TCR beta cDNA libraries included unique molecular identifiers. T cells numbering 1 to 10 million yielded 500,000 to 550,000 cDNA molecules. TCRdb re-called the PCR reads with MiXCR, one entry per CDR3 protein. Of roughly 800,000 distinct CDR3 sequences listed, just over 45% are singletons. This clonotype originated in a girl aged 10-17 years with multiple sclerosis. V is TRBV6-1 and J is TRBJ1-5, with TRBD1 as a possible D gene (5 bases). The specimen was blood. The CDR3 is CASRSGLTSNQPQHF. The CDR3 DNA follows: TGTGCCAGCCGATCAGGGCTTACCAGCAATCAGCCCCAGCATTTT.